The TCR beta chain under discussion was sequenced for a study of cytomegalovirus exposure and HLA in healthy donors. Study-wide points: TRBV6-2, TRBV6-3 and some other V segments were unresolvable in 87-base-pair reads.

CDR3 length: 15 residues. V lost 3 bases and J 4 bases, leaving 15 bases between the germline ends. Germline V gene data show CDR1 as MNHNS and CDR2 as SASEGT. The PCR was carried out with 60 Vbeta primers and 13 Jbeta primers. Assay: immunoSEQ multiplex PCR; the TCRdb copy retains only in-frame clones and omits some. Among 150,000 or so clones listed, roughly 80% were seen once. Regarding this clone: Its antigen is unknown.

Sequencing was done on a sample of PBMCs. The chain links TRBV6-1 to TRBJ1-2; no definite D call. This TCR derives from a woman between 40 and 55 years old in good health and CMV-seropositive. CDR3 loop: CASSETRARTYGYTF. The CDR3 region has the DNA TGTGCCAGCAGTGAGACTAGGGCCAGGACCTATGGCTACACCTTC.